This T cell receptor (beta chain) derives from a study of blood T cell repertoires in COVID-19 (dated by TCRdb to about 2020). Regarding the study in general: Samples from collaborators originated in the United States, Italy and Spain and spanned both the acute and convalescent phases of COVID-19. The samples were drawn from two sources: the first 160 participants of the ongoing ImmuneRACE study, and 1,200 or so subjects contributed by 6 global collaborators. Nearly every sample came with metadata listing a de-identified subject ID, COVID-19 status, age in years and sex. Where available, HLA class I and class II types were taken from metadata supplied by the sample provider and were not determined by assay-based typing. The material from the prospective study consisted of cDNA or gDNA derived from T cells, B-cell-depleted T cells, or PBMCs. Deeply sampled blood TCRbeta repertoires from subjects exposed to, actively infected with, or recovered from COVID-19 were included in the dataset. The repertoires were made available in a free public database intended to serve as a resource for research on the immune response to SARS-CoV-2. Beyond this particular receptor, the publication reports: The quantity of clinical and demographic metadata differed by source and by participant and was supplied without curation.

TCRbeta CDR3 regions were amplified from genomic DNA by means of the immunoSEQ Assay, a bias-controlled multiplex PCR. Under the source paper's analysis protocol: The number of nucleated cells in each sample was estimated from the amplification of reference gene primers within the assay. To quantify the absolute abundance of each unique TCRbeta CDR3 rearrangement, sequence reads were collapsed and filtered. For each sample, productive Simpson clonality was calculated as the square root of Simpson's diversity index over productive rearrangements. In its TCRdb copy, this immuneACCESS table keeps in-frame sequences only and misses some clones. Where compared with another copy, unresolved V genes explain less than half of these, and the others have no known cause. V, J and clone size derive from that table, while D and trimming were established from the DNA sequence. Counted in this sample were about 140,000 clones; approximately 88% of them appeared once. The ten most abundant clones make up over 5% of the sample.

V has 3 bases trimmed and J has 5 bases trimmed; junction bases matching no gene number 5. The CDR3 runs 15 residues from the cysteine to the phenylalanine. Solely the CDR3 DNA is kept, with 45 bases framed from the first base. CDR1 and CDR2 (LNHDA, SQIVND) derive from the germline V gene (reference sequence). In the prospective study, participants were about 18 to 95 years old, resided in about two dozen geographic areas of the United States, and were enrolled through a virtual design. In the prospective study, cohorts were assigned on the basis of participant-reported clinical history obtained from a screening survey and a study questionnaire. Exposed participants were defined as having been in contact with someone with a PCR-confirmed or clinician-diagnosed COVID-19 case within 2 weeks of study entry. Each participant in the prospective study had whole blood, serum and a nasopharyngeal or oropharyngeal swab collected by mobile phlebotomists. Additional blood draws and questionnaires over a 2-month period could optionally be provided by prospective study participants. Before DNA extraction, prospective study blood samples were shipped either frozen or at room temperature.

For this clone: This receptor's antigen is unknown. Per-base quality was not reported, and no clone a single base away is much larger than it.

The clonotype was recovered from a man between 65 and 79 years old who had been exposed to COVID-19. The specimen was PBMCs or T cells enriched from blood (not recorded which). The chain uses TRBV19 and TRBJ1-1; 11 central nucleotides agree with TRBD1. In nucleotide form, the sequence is TGTGCCAGTAGTATCCCCGGGACAGGGGGAACTGAAGCTTTCTTT. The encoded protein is CASSIPGTGGTEAFF.